This paragraph covers one T cell receptor (beta chain) sequence. Its target is not known. The V end was cut by 5 bases, the J end by 5 bases, with 9 bases between. CDR1 SGHAT and CDR2 FQNNGV come from the germline V gene. The CDR3 is made up of 12 amino acids. This entry is derived from a study of cytomegalovirus exposure and HLA in healthy donors. About the study: Out of 398 genotyped donors, about 84% belonged to the Caucasian-associated ancestry cluster.

The study ran its PCR with 60 Vbeta and 13 Jbeta primers. TCRdb keeps only in-frame clones here, not all; method: immunoSEQ multiplex PCR. The profile shows around 200,000 clones, just under 85% of them singletons. Regarding the study as a whole: A later analysis showed that HLA-associated TCR beta chains had undergone more clonal expansion than equally common others. The study put some 150 TCR beta chains on its list as cytomegalovirus-associated. Analysis was carried out at a later point, and it linked a missense DCLRE1C variant to TCR beta V- and J-gene trimming.

This rearrangement joins TRBV11-2 to TRBJ2-5; unclear D gene. The sequence was collected from a middle-aged woman in good health and CMV-seronegative. The specimen was PBMCs. Here the CDR3 reads CASSQAGETQYF. DNA of the CDR3: TGTGCCAGCAGCCAAGCCGGGGAGACCCAGTACTTC.